Following are 32 T cell receptor beta chains from one sample sequenced in a study of OX40 agonist ivuxolimab in advanced cancers. Clones were read by immunoSEQ multiplex PCR, and TCRdb kept only the in-frame ones, dropping some. The data contain approximately 45,000 clones, 85% to 95% of them singletons. The sample was CD4+ or CD8+ T cells sorted from blood, taken in a trial of the OX40 agonist ivuxolimab. These receptors came from an adult with an advanced solid tumor such as melanoma, head and neck, liver or kidney cancer.

V gene TRBV13 combines with J gene TRBJ2-1; 8 positions agree with TRBD1. Germline values: CDR1 PRHDT, CDR2 FYEKMQ (reference sequence). There are 17 residues in the CDR3. V shed 2 bases, J shed 2 bases, and the junction held 8 bases outside the gene matches. The DNA of the CDR3 is TGTGCCAGCAGCTTACGGACAGGGTTACTGACCTACAATGAGCAGTTCTTC. Its translation is CASSLRTGLLTYNEQFF.

The J gene is TRBJ1-2, the V gene TRBV28, with 7 bases identical to TRBD1. With 6 bases clipped from V and 4 bases from J, the junction kept 11 bases outside the gene matches. Germline CDR1 reads MDHEN; CDR2 reads SYDVKM. The CDR3 consists of 15 residues. CDR3 sequence: CASRGDRAPLYGYTF. DNA for the CDR3: TGTGCCAGCAGGGGAGACAGGGCCCCCCTCTATGGCTACACCTTC.

V usage is TRBV2 and J usage is TRBJ2-7; TRBD1 matches 11 bases. The V gene end was trimmed by 3 bases and the J gene end by 2 bases; junction bases not matched to a gene: 3. This CDR3 is built from 15 residues. In germline, CDR1 is SNHLY, CDR2 FYNNEI. As DNA, the CDR3 is TGTGCCAGCAGTGAGGACAGGGGGCGCGCCTACGAGCAGTACTTC. Protein sequence: CASSEDRGRAYEQYF. Based on the CDR3 plus reference TRBV2 and TRBJ2-7, the full variable domain is EPEVTQTPSHQVTQMGQEVILRCVPISNHLYFYWYRQILGQKVEFLVSFYNNEISEKSEIFDDQFSVERPDGSNFTLKIRSTKLEDSAMYFCASSEDRGRAYEQYFGPGTRLTVT.

This chain uses TRBV5-6 with TRBJ2-7; D unresolved. Germline loops: CDR1 SGHDT, CDR2 YYEEEE. The CDR3 has 16 amino acids. Trimming took 0 bases from V and 3 from J, leaving 16 bases between them. DNA of the CDR3: TGTGCCAGCAGCTTGGAGTCCATCGAATCCCGCTACGAGCAGTACTTC. It specifies CASSLESIESRYEQYF.

This chain joins TRBV4-3 and TRBJ2-7; perhaps TRBD2 as D (7 bases). With 3 bases removed from V and 5 bases from J, the gap between germline ends came to 17 bases. CDR1 LGHNA and CDR2 YSLEER come from the germline V gene. The CDR3 is 15 residues long. The CDR3 DNA follows: TGCGCCAGCAGCCAGTGGAGGGGGGGCGCGGACGAGCAGTACTTC. This codes for CASSQWRGGADEQYF.

The chain couples TRBV7-3 to TRBJ2-5; D is ambiguous. Trimming left V 1 base short and J 5 bases short, with 8 bases between. The germline gives CDR1 SGHTA, CDR2 FQGTGA. This CDR3 contains 13 residues. The DNA for the CDR3 is TGTGCCAGCAGCTTAAAACTGGGGGAGACCCAGTACTTC. Its translation is CASSLKLGETQYF.

The chain carries TRBV19 and TRBJ2-7, with 7 bases matching TRBD2. CDR1 LNHDA and CDR2 SQIVND come from the germline V gene (reference sequence). After removal of 1 base from V and 6 bases from J, the junction contained 6 bases not matched to a gene. The CDR3 is made up of 14 amino acids. The CDR3 DNA reads as TGTGCCAGTAGTATAGGGACGTCGGGGGGCGAGCAGTACTTC. It specifies CASSIGTSGGEQYF.

This rearrangement joins TRBV4-3 to TRBJ2-1; 8 bases are a match to TRBD2. The germline V gene encodes CDR1 LGHNA and CDR2 YSLEER. Trimming at V came to 1 base and at J to 4 bases, leaving 3 bases not matched to a gene. The CDR3 extends over 15 amino acids. Here the CDR3 DNA reads TGCGCCAGCAGCCAAGGGAGCGGGAGTTACAATGAGCAGTTCTTC. Translated: CASSQGSGSYNEQFF.

The gene calls are TRBV30 and TRBJ1-1, with D unclear. This CDR3 comprises 11 residues. The V gene lost 2 bases and the J gene lost 4 bases, with 5 bases spanning the gap. Germline V gene data show CDR1 as GTSNPN and CDR2 as SVGIG (reference sequence). CDR3 coding DNA: TGTGCCTGGAGTAGGAGCACTGAAGCTTTCTTT. Its protein is CAWSRSTEAFF.

This chain links TRBV19 with TRBJ2-3; D is unresolved. Germline CDR1 and CDR2: LNHDA and SQIVND (reference sequence). This CDR3 has 13 residues. V lost 3 bases, J lost 1 base, and 5 bases lay in between. In DNA form, the CDR3 reads TGTGCCAGTAGTATCGTGGGCACAGATACGCAGTATTTT. Protein product: CASSIVGTDTQYF.

This rearrangement joins TRBV30 to TRBJ2-7, with no clear D. Deletions cut 3 bases from V and 2 bases from J, with 14 bases between. Germline CDR1 GTSNPN, CDR2 SVGIG (reference sequence). The CDR3 covers 14 residues. CDR3 DNA sequence: TGTGCCTGGAGCACTGCGGAGACGGCCTACGAGCAGTACTTC. It translates to CAWSTAETAYEQYF.

Written as DNA, the CDR3 is TGTGCCAGTAGTTTTGCGAACACCGGGGAGCTGTTTTTT. Encoded protein: CASSFANTGELFF. The rearrangement uses TRBV19 and TRBJ2-2; D call uncertain. This CDR3 has 13 residues. Trimming pared 5 bases from V and 0 bases from J, leaving 4 bases between. Looked up from germline, CDR1 is LNHDA and CDR2 is SQIVND (reference sequence).

The CDR3 loop is CASSLGGVRYEQYF. The CDR3 DNA sequence: TGTGCCAGCAGCTTGGGCGGGGTGCGGTACGAGCAGTACTTC. The chain is built from TRBV11-2 and TRBJ2-7; a possible D gene is TRBD2 (6 bases). The V gene's germline CDR1 is SGHAT and CDR2 FQNNGV. The CDR3 extends over 14 amino acids. Trimming cost V 3 bases and J 4 bases, with 13 bases left between them.

This sequence joins TRBV11-2 and TRBJ2-1; D is undetermined. CDR1 is SGHAT and CDR2 is FQNNGV in the germline V gene. Trimming took 0 bases from V and 4 from J, leaving 10 bases between them. The CDR3 totals 15 residues. The CDR3 DNA reads as TGTGCCAGCAGCTTAGATCTATCGCGATACAATGAGCAGTTCTTC. Translated: CASSLDLSRYNEQFF.

V is TRBV27 and J is TRBJ2-7, with a tentative D call TRBD1 (9 bases). V was cut by 3 bases and J by 1 base, with 13 bases left in between. This CDR3 contains 15 residues. Germline values: CDR1 MNHEY, CDR2 SMNVEV (reference sequence). CDR3 in amino acids: CASSFSGTGSYEQYF. CDR3 DNA: TGTGCCAGCAGTTTTAGCGGGACAGGGTCCTACGAGCAGTACTTC.

The genes are TRBV30 and TRBJ1-1; TRBD1 matches at 7 bases. The germline V gene has CDR1 GTSNPN and CDR2 SVGIG (reference sequence). This CDR3 contains 14 residues. Germline trimming cut 3 bases from V and 1 base from J; bases unmatched to any gene: 5. The CDR3 coding sequence is TGTGCCTGGAGGCGGGGGACAGAGAACACTGAAGCTTTCTTT. Its translation is CAWRRGTENTEAFF.

The chain links TRBV7-9 to TRBJ2-5; either TRBD1 or TRBD2 may supply D (5 bases each). The germline CDR1 and CDR2 sequences are SEHNR and FQNEAQ (reference sequence). The CDR3 sequence is 14 residues long. V gave up 6 bases and J gave up 2 bases, with 13 bases separating them. CDR3 in amino acids: CASRTGTLQETQYF. The CDR3 DNA follows: TGTGCCAGCAGAACGGGGACCCTGCAAGAGACCCAGTACTTC.

V is TRBV7-2 and J is TRBJ2-1, with 10 bases that match TRBD2. Germline V gives CDR1 SGHTA, CDR2 FQGNSA. V was clipped by 3 bases and J by 4 bases; unmatched bases: 9. The CDR3 is 17 residues long. CDR3 sequence (DNA): TGTGCCAGCAGCTTGACGCCGGGACTAGCGAAATACAATGAGCAGTTCTTC. Its translation: CASSLTPGLAKYNEQFF.

This sequence joins TRBV28 and TRBJ2-2; 10 bases agree with TRBD1. Per the germline V gene, CDR1 is MDHEN and CDR2 is SYDVKM. The ends lost 5 bases at V and 4 bases at J; junction bases unmatched: 4. CDR3 size: 15 residues. The CDR3 DNA is TGTGCCAGCAGTCGAGACAGGGGGCTCACCGGGGAGCTGTTTTTT. It is translated as CASSRDRGLTGELFF.

This chain joins TRBV28 and TRBJ1-1, with D maybe TRBD1 (6 bases). The V gene lost 5 bases and the J gene lost 4 bases, with 17 bases spanning the gap. The germline gives CDR1 MDHEN, CDR2 SYDVKM. The CDR3 loop spans 15 amino acids. The CDR3 spells CASSPYPRGGTEAFF. The CDR3 bases are TGTGCCAGCAGTCCTTATCCCAGGGGAGGCACTGAAGCTTTCTTT.

The V gene is TRBV11-2, the J gene TRBJ2-5, with D unresolved. In germline, CDR1 is SGHAT, CDR2 FQNNGV. Deletions cut 3 bases from V and 5 bases from J, with 10 bases between. The CDR3 runs 13 residues. CDR3 sequence (DNA): TGTGCCAGCAGCTTCTTCGCCGGGGAGACCCAGTACTTC. Its protein is CASSFFAGETQYF.

A word on this clone: At one end, the junction sequence differs from germline, possibly due to a read error. The CDR3 protein is CASSLVPQVRPYHEQFF. In DNA, the CDR3 is TGTGCCAGCAGCTTAGTTCCGCAGGTACGGCCCTACCATGAGCAGTTCTTC. V gene TRBV7-2 combines with J gene TRBJ2-1; unclear D gene. Looked up from germline, CDR1 is SGHTA and CDR2 is FQGNSA. This CDR3 region has 17 residues.

The chain combines TRBV7-9 with TRBJ1-3, with D possibly TRBD1 on 6 matching bases. Trimming pared 1 base from V and 4 bases from J, leaving 11 bases between. Germline loops: CDR1 SEHNR, CDR2 FQNEAQ (reference sequence). This CDR3 contains 15 residues. The CDR3 sequence is CASSLVTGFGNTIYF. Written as DNA, the CDR3 is TGTGCCAGCAGCTTAGTTACAGGGTTCGGAAACACCATATATTTT.

V is TRBV6-5 and J is TRBJ1-2, with 8 nucleotides matching TRBD1. Germline values: CDR1 MNHEY, CDR2 SVGAGI. Trimming at V came to 5 bases and at J to 7 bases, leaving 9 bases not matched to a gene. The CDR3 is 14 amino acids. The CDR3 coding sequence is TGTGCCAGCAGTCCCCGACAGGGGATGGGTGGCTACACCTTC. This translates into CASSPRQGMGGYTF.

The chain uses TRBV19 and TRBJ2-1; 8 nucleotides match TRBD2. V shed 7 bases, J shed 3 bases, and the junction held 11 bases outside the gene matches. The CDR3 runs 16 residues. Germline CDR1 LNHDA, CDR2 SQIVND (reference sequence). The DNA for the CDR3 is TGTGCCAGTACCTCGAATAGCGGGACTGGCTACAATGAGCAGTTCTTC. Its translation is CASTSNSGTGYNEQFF.

DNA for the CDR3: TGTGCCAGCGCTAAAGGAACTGCCGCCTACGAGCAGTACTTC. Residues: CASAKGTAAYEQYF. J is TRBJ2-7 and V is TRBV27; no definite D call. V was cut by 8 bases and J by 2 bases, with 16 bases left in between. The germline V gene encodes CDR1 MNHEY and CDR2 SMNVEV (reference sequence). CDR3 length equals 14 residues.

This rearrangement joins TRBV6-5 to TRBJ1-2, with D possibly being TRBD1 (5 bases). V was cut by 0 bases and J by 8 bases, with 13 bases left in between. The CDR3 has 14 amino acids. Germline V gives CDR1 MNHEY, CDR2 SVGAGI. CDR3 residues: CASSYSGGKGGYTF. In DNA, the CDR3 is TGTGCCAGCAGTTACTCGGGGGGGAAAGGCGGCTACACCTTC.

This rearrangement joins TRBV30 to TRBJ1-1; D unresolved. With 2 bases removed from V and 3 bases from J, the gap between germline ends came to 10 bases. CDR3 size: 13 residues. Germline-derived CDR1 and CDR2 are GTSNPN and SVGIG (reference sequence). CDR3 DNA sequence: TGTGCCTGGAGTATCACAGAGTACACTGAAGCTTTCTTT. Amino acid sequence: CAWSITEYTEAFF.

Points on this clone: Mismatch with germline at one junction end may stem from a read error. The J gene is TRBJ2-1, the V gene TRBV7-9, with 9 bases aligning to TRBD2. CDR1 is SEHNR, CDR2 FQNEAQ, per germline (reference sequence). CDR3 length: 16 amino acids. The CDR3 DNA is TGTGCCAGCAGCTTACTAATAGCGGGAGCCTATAATGAGCAGTTCTTC. This encodes CASSLLIAGAYNEQFF. Full variable domain (remainder filled in from reference TRBV7-9 and TRBJ2-1): DTGVSQNPRHKITKRGQNVTFRCDPISEHNRLYWYRQTLGQGPEFLTYFQNEAQLEKSRLLSDRFSAERPKGSFSTLEIQRTEQGDSAMYLCASSLLIAGAYNEQFFGPGTRLTVL.

This clone was detected once. V gene TRBV27 combines with J gene TRBJ1-1; 9 bases line up with TRBD1. Per the germline V gene, CDR1 is MNHEY and CDR2 is SMNVEV (reference sequence). V was pared by 6 bases and J by 3 bases, with 14 bases of the junction left unmatched. This CDR3 comprises 17 residues. CDR3 in DNA: TGTGCCAGCAGCAGTTCTACCCCACAGGGGGCTGACACTGAAGCTTTCTTT. Translation: CASSSSTPQGADTEAFF.

The chain carries TRBV14 and TRBJ2-1; D uncertain. Germline CDR1 reads SGHDN; CDR2 reads FVKESK. The CDR3 spans 15 residues. V lost 1 base and J lost 5, with 12 bases in between. The CDR3 spells CASSQGSGWNNEQFF. Here the CDR3 DNA reads TGTGCCAGCAGCCAAGGTAGTGGTTGGAACAATGAGCAGTTCTTC.

The count of this clone is one. V usage is TRBV18 and J usage is TRBJ2-1, with 8 bases aligning to TRBD2. CDR3 length: 17 residues. With 2 bases clipped from V and 8 bases from J, the junction kept 14 bases outside the gene matches. Germline assignment: CDR1 KGHSH and CDR2 LQKENI. CDR3 sequence: CASSPRTERELGDEQFF. The CDR3 nucleotides are TGTGCCAGCTCACCAAGGACTGAGCGGGAGCTGGGAGATGAGCAGTTCTTC.